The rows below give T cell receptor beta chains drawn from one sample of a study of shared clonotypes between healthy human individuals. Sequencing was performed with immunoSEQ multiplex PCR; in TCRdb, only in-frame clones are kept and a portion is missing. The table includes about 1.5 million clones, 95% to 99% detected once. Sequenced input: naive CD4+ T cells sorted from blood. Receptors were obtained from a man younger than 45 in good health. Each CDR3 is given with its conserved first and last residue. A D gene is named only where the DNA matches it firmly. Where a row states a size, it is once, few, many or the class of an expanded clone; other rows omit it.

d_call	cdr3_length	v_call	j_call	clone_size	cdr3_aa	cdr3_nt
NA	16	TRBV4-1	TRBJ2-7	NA	CASSRQQASSSYEQYF	TGCGCCAGCAGCCGACAACAAGCGTCAAGCTCCTACGAGCAGTACTTC
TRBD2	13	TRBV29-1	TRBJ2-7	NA	CSVEDRGGYEQYF	TGCAGCGTTGAAGATCGCGGGGGCTACGAGCAGTACTTC
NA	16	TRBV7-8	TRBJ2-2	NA	CASSLALRVGSGELFF	TGTGCCAGCAGCTTAGCGCTAAGGGTCGGCAGCGGGGAGCTGTTTTTT
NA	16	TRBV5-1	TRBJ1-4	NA	CASSLADGRINEKLFF	TGCGCCAGCAGCTTGGCCGACGGAAGGATTAATGAAAAACTGTTTTTT
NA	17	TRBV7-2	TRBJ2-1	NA	CASSLELAGSSYNEQFF	TGTGCCAGCAGCTTAGAGTTGGCGGGCAGCTCCTACAATGAGCAGTTCTTC
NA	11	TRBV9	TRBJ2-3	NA	CARYYTDTQYF	TGTGCCCGATACTACACAGATACGCAGTATTTT
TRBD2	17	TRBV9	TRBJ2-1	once	CASSAGTSGRAYNEQFF	TGTGCCAGCAGCGCCGGGACTAGCGGGAGGGCCTACAATGAGCAGTTCTTC
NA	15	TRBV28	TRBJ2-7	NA	CASSLSQIISYEQYF	TGTGCCAGCAGTTTATCCCAGATTATTTCCTACGAGCAGTACTTC
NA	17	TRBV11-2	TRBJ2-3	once	CASSLVFGGRSTDTQYF	TGTGCCAGCAGCTTAGTTTTCGGGGGCCGAAGCACAGATACGCAGTATTTT
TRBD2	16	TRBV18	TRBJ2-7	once	CASSPLPTSGRTEQYF	TGTGCCAGCTCACCACTACCGACTAGCGGGAGAACCGAGCAGTACTTC
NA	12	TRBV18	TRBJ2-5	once	CASSPVEETQYF	TGTGCCAGCTCACCAGTCGAAGAGACCCAGTACTTC
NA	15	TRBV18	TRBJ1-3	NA	CASSGLRLSGNTIYF	TGTGCCAGCTCAGGACTTAGGCTCTCTGGAAACACCATATATTTT
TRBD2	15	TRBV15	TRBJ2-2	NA	CATTSLAGVGGELFF	TGTGCCACCACGTCACTAGCGGGAGTGGGCGGGGAGCTGTTTTTT
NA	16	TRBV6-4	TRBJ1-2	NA	CASSPGTGRLNYGYTF	TGTGCCAGCAGCCCCGGGACCGGTAGATTGAACTATGGCTACACCTTC
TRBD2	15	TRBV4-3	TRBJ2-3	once	CASSRVAGDADTQYF	TGCGCCAGCAGCCGAGTAGCGGGAGACGCAGATACGCAGTATTTT
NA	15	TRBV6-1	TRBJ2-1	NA	CASSELASAYNEQFF	TGTGCCAGCAGTGAATTGGCTAGTGCCTACAATGAGCAGTTCTTC
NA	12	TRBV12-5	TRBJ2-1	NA	CASGLQYNEQFF	TGTGCTAGTGGTCTCCAGTACAATGAGCAGTTCTTC